A single sample is the source of the 8 T cell receptor beta chains below, sequenced in a study of CD8 T cells in ankylosing spondylitis (TCRdb year 2017). The library was produced with 5' RACE. TCRdb records Illumina HiSeq 2500 as the sequencer. Starting from the raw public reads, TCRdb applied fastp trimming at Q25, assembled clones with MiXCR and retained in-frame beta chains. Each entry merges the rows of one CDR3 protein and shows their most common DNA and genes. This sample holds under 300,000 distinct CDR3 sequences; approximately 9% were observed only once. The ten largest clones represent about 6.8% of the sample. What was sequenced was blood, either unsorted or a sorted T cell fraction (not recorded which). The receptors here all came from a male donor with ankylosing spondylitis or in good health (not recorded which).

The chain combines TRBV6-2 or TRBV6-3 with TRBJ1-3; D gene uncertain. The CDR3 contains 12 residues. The V end was cut by 5 bases, the J end by 8 bases, with 10 bases between. Germline CDR1 is MNHEY and CDR2 is SVGEGT. This CDR3 reads CASSDPPDTIYF. As DNA, the CDR3 is TGTGCCAGCAGTGACCCCCCGGACACCATATATTTT.

This clonotype has just a few counts. The V gene is TRBV30, the J gene TRBJ2-7; TRBD1 might be the D (5 bases). Germline CDR1 reads GTSNPN; CDR2 reads SVGIG (reference sequence). V lost 1 base to trimming and J lost 6 bases, with 10 bases between them. The CDR3 length is 12 residues. CDR3 DNA: TGTGCCTGGAGTGGGGCTAGGGGCGAGCAGTACTTC. Translation: CAWSGARGEQYF.

The table lists this clonotype with many counts. The CDR3 nucleotides are TGTGCCAGCAGCCAGGACGACAGGCTTTATAAGTACGAGCAGTACTTC. Protein product: CASSQDDRLYKYEQYF. The rearrangement joins TRBV3-1 to TRBJ2-7; the D gene is possibly TRBD1 (6 bases). The CDR3 totals 16 residues. Germline assignment: CDR1 LGHDT and CDR2 YNNKEL (reference sequence). Trimming pared 3 bases from V and 4 bases from J, leaving 19 bases between.

The chain links TRBV6-2 or TRBV6-3 to TRBJ2-1; D remains ambiguous. V was trimmed by 5 bases and J by 10 bases, leaving 9 bases between them. CDR1 MNHEY and CDR2 SVGEGT come from the germline V gene. The CDR3 totals 11 residues. The CDR3 DNA reads TGTGCCAGCAGTCCTCGGCTGGAGCAGTTCTTC. Its protein product is CASSPRLEQFF.

This clonotype was recorded at least ten times. The V call is TRBV10-3, the J call TRBJ1-1; D gene uncertain. Per germline, CDR1 ENHRY and CDR2 SYGVKD. Trimming removed 3 bases from V and 3 bases from J, with 26 bases in between. The CDR3 length is 19 residues. The CDR3 region is CAISDVRKPPRPLHTEAFF. In nucleotides, the CDR3 is TGTGCCATCAGTGACGTCCGTAAGCCGCCGAGACCGCTACACACTGAAGCTTTCTTT.

This clonotype was seen a handful of times. The chain has TRBV7-9 and TRBJ2-3; 11 nucleotides agree with TRBD2. Germline assignment: CDR1 SEHNR and CDR2 FQNEAQ (reference sequence). V shed 5 bases and J 0 bases; nucleotides not matched to a gene: 4. The CDR3 consists of 16 residues. CDR3 DNA: TGTGCCAGCAGCCAACTAGCGGGAGCGAGCACAGATACGCAGTATTTT. Encoded protein: CASSQLAGASTDTQYF.

A remark on this clonotype: At one end the junction does not follow the germline gene, possibly because of a read error. The gene calls are TRBV12-3 or TRBV12-4 and TRBJ2-1; tentative D call: TRBD2 (5 bases). CDR3 length: 11 residues. The DNA for the CDR3 is TGTGCCAGCAGCCCCGGACTCGAGCGGTTCTTC. Its protein is CASSPGLERFF.

This clonotype came up a few times. The CDR3 sequence: CASSLYDRDVAKNIQYF. In DNA form, the CDR3 reads TGTGCCAGCAGCCTGTATGACAGGGATGTTGCCAAAAACATTCAGTACTTC. This chain joins TRBV7-6 and TRBJ2-4; 7 bases line up with TRBD1. Germline CDR1 reads SGHVS; CDR2 reads FNYEAQ. This CDR3 is 17 amino acids long. V lost 5 bases to trimming and J lost 1 base; unmatched junction nucleotides: 11. The variable domain in full, with the rest retrieved from reference TRBV7-6 and TRBJ2-4, is GAGVSQSPRYKVTKRGQDVALRCDPISGHVSLYWYRQALGQGPEFLTYFNYEAQQDKSGLPNDRFSAERPEGSISTLTIQRTEQRDSAMYRCASSLYDRDVAKNIQYFGAGTRLSVL.